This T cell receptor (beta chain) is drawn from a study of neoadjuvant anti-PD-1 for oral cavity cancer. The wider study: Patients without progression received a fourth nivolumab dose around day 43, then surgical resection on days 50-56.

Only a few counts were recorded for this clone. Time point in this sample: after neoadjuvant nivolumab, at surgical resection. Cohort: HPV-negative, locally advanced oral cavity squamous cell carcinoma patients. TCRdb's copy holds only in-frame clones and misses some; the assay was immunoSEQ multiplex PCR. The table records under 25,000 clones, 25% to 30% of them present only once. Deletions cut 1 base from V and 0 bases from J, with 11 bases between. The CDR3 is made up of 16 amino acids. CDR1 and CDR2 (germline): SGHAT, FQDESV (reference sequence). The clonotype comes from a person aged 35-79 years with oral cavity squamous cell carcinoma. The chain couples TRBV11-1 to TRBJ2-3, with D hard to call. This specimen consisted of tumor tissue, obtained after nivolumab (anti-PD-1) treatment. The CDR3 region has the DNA TGTGCCAGCAGCTTAGACAGCTTTTCTAGCACAGATACGCAGTATTTT. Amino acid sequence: CASSLDSFSSTDTQYF.